The rows below give T cell receptor beta chains drawn from one sample of a study of blood T cell repertoires in COVID-19. TCRdb's table, derived via immunoSEQ multiplex PCR, lists solely in-frame clones and lacks some. The sample lists more than 150,000 clones, around nine tenths occurring once. The sample taken for sequencing was peripheral blood. The receptors originated from a man between 65 and 85 years old with active or convalescent COVID-19. Both conserved end residues are part of each CDR3. The D gene is left open where the match is weak. Clone size is stated in some rows and not others, as once, few, many or a class when expanded.

CDR3: CASSFQKLWGQGDDEQYF
DNA: TGTGCCAGCAGCTTCCAAAAGCTCTGGGGACAGGGTGACGACGAGCAGTACTTC
size: -
D: TRBD1
J: TRBJ2-7
V: TRBV13

CDR3: CASSLGSGNNQPQHF
DNA: TGCGCCAGCAGCTTGGGATCCGGGAATAATCAGCCCCAGCATTTT
size: few
D: -
J: TRBJ1-5
V: TRBV5-1

CDR3: CASSLIWTGSHSSYNEQFF
DNA: TGTGCCAGCAGCTTAATCTGGACAGGGTCCCACAGCTCCTACAATGAGCAGTTCTTC
size: -
D: TRBD1
J: TRBJ2-1
V: TRBV11-2

CDR3: CASSSRVGNTEAFF
DNA: TGTGCCAGCAGTTCACGGGTAGGGAACACTGAAGCTTTCTTT
size: -
D: -
J: TRBJ1-1
V: TRBV6-2/TRBV6-3

CDR3: CASSDGLAGSNYEQYF
DNA: TGTGCCAGCAGTGATGGGCTAGCGGGCTCAAACTACGAGCAGTACTTC
size: -
D: TRBD2
J: TRBJ2-7
V: TRBV6-4

CDR3: CATGREGTQYF
DNA: TGTGCCACCGGCCGTGAGGGGACCCAGTACTTC
size: -
D: -
J: TRBJ2-5
V: TRBV10-3

CDR3: CASSAGDTNYGYTF
DNA: TGTGCCAGCAGTGCAGGCGACACTAACTATGGCTACACCTTC
size: -
D: -
J: TRBJ1-2
V: TRBV27

CDR3: CASRLISVEVGELFF
DNA: TGTGCCAGCAGACTTATCTCAGTGGAGGTCGGGGAGCTGTTTTTT
size: -
D: -
J: TRBJ2-2
V: TRBV2

CDR3: CASSLGGLPTYEQYF
DNA: TGTGCCAGCAGCTTGGGTGGGCTGCCCACCTACGAGCAGTACTTC
size: -
D: -
J: TRBJ2-7
V: TRBV5-6

CDR3: CASSLYPEKLFF
DNA: TGTGCCAGCAGCTTATATCCTGAAAAACTGTTTTTT
size: -
D: -
J: TRBJ1-4
V: TRBV11-2

CDR3: CASSPGQPSYTF
DNA: TGTGCCAGCAGTCCGGGACAGCCAAGCTACACCTTC
size: -
D: TRBD1
J: TRBJ1-2
V: TRBV6-5

CDR3: CASSIGLAGGLADTQYF
DNA: TGTGCCAGTAGTATAGGACTAGCGGGGGGGCTCGCAGATACGCAGTATTTT
size: -
D: TRBD2
J: TRBJ2-3
V: TRBV19

CDR3: CASSSGHGELFF
DNA: TGTGCCAGCAGCTCAGGTCACGGGGAGCTGTTTTTT
size: -
D: -
J: TRBJ2-2
V: TRBV7-9

CDR3: CASSLTGEGEKLFF
DNA: TGTGCCAGCAGCTTAACGGGGGAGGGTGAAAAACTGTTTTTT
size: -
D: -
J: TRBJ1-4
V: TRBV5-4

CDR3: CASSPFPGGEAFF
DNA: TGTGCCAGCAGTCCCTTCCCCGGGGGTGAAGCTTTCTTT
size: -
D: -
J: TRBJ1-1
V: TRBV6-2/TRBV6-3

CDR3: CSAARGYEQYF
DNA: TGCAGTGCTGCCCGGGGCTACGAGCAGTACTTC
size: few
D: -
J: TRBJ2-7
V: TRBV20-1

CDR3: CAWAWGGSMNTEAFF
DNA: TGTGCCTGGGCATGGGGGGGATCGATGAACACTGAAGCTTTCTTT
size: -
D: -
J: TRBJ1-1
V: TRBV30

CDR3: CASRSLGGPETQYF
DNA: TGTGCCAGCAGGTCGCTCGGGGGGCCGGAGACCCAGTACTTC
size: -
D: -
J: TRBJ2-5
V: TRBV28

CDR3: CATTGTGVGYTF
DNA: TGTGCCACTACCGGGACAGGGGTTGGCTACACCTTC
size: -
D: TRBD1
J: TRBJ1-2
V: TRBV27

CDR3: CSVAQGANQPQHF
DNA: TGCAGCGTTGCCCAGGGCGCGAATCAGCCCCAGCATTTT
size: once
D: -
J: TRBJ1-5
V: TRBV29-1

CDR3: CASSQQNRVGEKLFF
DNA: TGCGCCAGCAGCCAGCAGAACAGGGTTGGCGAAAAACTGTTTTTT
size: -
D: -
J: TRBJ1-4
V: TRBV4-3

CDR3: CASRGGGNTEAFF
DNA: TGTGCCAGCAGGGGAGGGGGTAACACTGAAGCTTTCTTT
size: -
D: -
J: TRBJ1-1
V: TRBV28